This T cell receptor (beta chain) comes out of a study of blood T cell repertoires in COVID-19. Study-level background: Donors in the United States, Italy and Spain gave samples during acute or convalescent COVID-19.

Per the study methods: From reference gene primer amplification, estimates of nucleated cell counts were derived. Profiled with immunoSEQ multiplex PCR; TCRdb holds only in-frame clones, not every one. The V and J calls and the clone size are those of that table, but D and trimming were determined from the DNA. The table has 310,000 or so clones, roughly 83% seen once. The J segment lost 4 bases and the V segment lost 10 bases, leaving 9 bases of the junction unmatched. The CDR3 has 14 residues. Germline-derived CDR1 and CDR2 are ENHRY and SYGVKD. This rearrangement joins TRBV10-3 to TRBJ1-4; the match to TRBD1 covers 7 bases. This clonotype was sampled from a woman in her fifties or sixties with acute or convalescent COVID-19. Sequencing was done on a sample of peripheral blood. The chain's CDR3 is CATKEGTDNEKLFF. CDR3 DNA sequence: TGTGCCACCAAGGAGGGGACAGATAATGAAAAACTGTTTTTT.